The subject of this entry is one T cell receptor beta chain. This specimen comes from a study of blood T cell repertoires in COVID-19. For the study at large: COVID-19 samples, acute and convalescent, were from the United States, Italy and Spain.

In the source study's methods: It was from reference gene primer amplification that nucleated cell counts were estimated. Profiled with immunoSEQ multiplex PCR; TCRdb holds only in-frame clones, not every one. V and J calls and clone size come straight from that table; D and trimming were deduced from the DNA. Counted here are roughly 160,000 clones, around four fifths occurring once; the ten biggest clones make up about 8.1%. Per the germline V gene, CDR1 is LGHDT and CDR2 is YNNKEL (reference sequence). Trimming cost V 0 bases and J 6 bases; bases outside gene matches: 7. This CDR3 region has 17 residues.

The origin of this receptor is a woman aged 80 or over with COVID-19, enrolled during active disease. Specimen: peripheral blood. The chain employs TRBV3-1 (or the pseudogene TRBV3-2) and TRBJ2-3, with 12 bases that match TRBD2. The CDR3 DNA sequence: TGTGCCAGCAGCCAAGATTTGAGACTAGCGGGAGAGGATACGCAGTATTTT. Translating gives CASSQDLRLAGEDTQYF.